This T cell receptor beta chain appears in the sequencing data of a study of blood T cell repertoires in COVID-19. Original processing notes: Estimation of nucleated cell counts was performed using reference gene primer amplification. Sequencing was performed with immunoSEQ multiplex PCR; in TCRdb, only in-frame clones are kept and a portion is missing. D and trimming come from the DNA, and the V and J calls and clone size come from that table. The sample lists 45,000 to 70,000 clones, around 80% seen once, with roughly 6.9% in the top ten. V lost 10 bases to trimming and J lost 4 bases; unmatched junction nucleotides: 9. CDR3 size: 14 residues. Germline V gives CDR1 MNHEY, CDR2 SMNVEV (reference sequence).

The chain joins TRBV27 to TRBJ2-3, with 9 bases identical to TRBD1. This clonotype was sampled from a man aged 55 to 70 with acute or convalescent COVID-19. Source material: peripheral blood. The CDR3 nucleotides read TGTGCCATACAACACAGGGGGCAGGCAGATACGCAGTATTTT. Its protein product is CAIQHRGQADTQYF.